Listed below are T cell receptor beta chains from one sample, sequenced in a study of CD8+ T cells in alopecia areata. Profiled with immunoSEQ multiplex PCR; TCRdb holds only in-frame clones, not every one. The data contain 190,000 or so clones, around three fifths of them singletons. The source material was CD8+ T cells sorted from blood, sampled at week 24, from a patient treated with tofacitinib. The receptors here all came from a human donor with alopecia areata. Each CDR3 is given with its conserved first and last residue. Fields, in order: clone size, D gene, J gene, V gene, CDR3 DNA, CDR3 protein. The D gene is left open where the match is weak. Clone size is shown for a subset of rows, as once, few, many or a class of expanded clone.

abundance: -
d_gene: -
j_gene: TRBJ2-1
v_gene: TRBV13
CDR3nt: TGTGCCAGCAGCTTAGGAGAAGAGCAGTTCTTC
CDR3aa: CASSLGEEQFF

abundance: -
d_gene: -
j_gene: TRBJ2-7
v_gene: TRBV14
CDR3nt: TGTGCCAGCAGCGATATAGGCTACGAGCAGTACTTC
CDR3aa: CASSDIGYEQYF

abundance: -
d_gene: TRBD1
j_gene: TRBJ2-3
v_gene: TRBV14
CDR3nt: TGTGCCAGCAGCCAAGGACAGGGAAGCACAGATACGCAGTATTTT
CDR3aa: CASSQGQGSTDTQYF

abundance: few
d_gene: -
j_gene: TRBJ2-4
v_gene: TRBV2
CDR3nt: TGTGCCAGCAGTGAAGGGACAGTAGCCAAAAACATTCAGTACTTC
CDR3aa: CASSEGTVAKNIQYF

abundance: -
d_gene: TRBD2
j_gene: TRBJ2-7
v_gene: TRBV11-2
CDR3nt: TGTGCCAGCAGCGCCGGACTAGGTGGCTACGAGCAGTACTTC
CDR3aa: CASSAGLGGYEQYF

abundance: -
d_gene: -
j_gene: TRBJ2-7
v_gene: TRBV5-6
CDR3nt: TGTGCCAGCAGGGTACAGGGAGCAGGGGACTACGAGCAGTACTTC
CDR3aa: CASRVQGAGDYEQYF

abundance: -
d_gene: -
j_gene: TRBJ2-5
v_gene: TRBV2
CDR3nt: TGTGCCAGCAGTGATCACGGGGGGCGGCAAGAGACCCAGTACTTC
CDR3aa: CASSDHGGRQETQYF

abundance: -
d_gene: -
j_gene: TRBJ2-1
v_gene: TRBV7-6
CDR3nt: TGTGCCAGCAGCTTACGGTGGGATGAGCAGTTCTTC
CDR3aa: CASSLRWDEQFF

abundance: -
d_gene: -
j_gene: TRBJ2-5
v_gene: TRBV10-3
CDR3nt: TGTGCCATCAGTGAGGCGGCGGAGGCCCAGTACTTC
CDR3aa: CAISEAAEAQYF

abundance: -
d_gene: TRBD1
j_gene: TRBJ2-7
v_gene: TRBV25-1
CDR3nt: TGTGCCAGCAGTGACCCGACAGGGGGTAGCTACGAGCAGTACTTC
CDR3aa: CASSDPTGGSYEQYF

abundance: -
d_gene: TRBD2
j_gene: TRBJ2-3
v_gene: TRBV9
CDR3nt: TGTGCCAGCAGCGTAGAAGGCGGGGGATTGGATACGCAGTATTTT
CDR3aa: CASSVEGGGLDTQYF

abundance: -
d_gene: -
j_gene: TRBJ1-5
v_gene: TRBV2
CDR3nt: TGTGCCATCTCGAACCCCAACGGCGGGGATCAGCCCCAGCATTTT
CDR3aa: CAISNPNGGDQPQHF

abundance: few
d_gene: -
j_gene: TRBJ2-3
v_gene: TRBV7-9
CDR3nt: TGTGCCAGCAGCTCGAGTTGGTTTCCAGATACGCAGTATTTT
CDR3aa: CASSSSWFPDTQYF

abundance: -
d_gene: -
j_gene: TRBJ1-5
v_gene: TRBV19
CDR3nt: TGTGCCAGTAGGCCCCCCACAGAGAGGCAGCCCCAGCATTTT
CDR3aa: CASRPPTERQPQHF

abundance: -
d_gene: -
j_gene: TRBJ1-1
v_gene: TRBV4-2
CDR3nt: TGTGCCAGCAGCCAAAAGGGTAACACTGAAGCTTTCTTT
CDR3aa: CASSQKGNTEAFF

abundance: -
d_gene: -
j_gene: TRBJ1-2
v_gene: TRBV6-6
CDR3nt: TGTGCCAGCATGGTACCGGGAGGCTACACCTTC
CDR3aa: CASMVPGGYTF

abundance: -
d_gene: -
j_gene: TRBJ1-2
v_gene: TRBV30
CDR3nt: TGTGCCTGGAGGAGGGGTGGCTACACCTTC
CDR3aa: CAWRRGGYTF

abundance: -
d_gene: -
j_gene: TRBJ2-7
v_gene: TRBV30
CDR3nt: TGTGCCTGGAGTGGAGAAGTCGTCGAGCAGTACTTC
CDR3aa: CAWSGEVVEQYF

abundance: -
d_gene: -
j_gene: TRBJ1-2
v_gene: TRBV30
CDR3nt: TGTGCCTGGAGTGTTCTGGGACGGATCTATGGCTACACCTTC
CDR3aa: CAWSVLGRIYGYTF

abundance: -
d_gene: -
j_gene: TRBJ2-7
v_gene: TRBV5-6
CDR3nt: TGTGCCAGCACCCCCGGGGGGGGACAGCACTACGAGCAGTACTTC
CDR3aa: CASTPGGGQHYEQYF

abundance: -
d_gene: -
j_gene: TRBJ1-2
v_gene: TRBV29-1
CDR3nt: TGCAGCGTTGAATCCAGGGTAGGCTACACCTTC
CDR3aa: CSVESRVGYTF

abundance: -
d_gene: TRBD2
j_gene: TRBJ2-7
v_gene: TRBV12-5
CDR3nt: TGTGCTAGTGCAGCGGGGGGTTCCTACGAGCAGTACTTC
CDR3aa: CASAAGGSYEQYF

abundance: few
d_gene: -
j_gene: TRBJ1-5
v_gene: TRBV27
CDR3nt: TGTGCCAGCAGGGAGGGCAATCAGCCCCAGCATTTT
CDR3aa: CASREGNQPQHF

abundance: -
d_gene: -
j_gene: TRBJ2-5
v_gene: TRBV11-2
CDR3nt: TGTGCCAGCAGCGAGATTCAAGAGACCCAGTACTTC
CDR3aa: CASSEIQETQYF

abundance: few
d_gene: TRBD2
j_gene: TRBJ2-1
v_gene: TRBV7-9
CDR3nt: TGTGCCAGCAGCCTAGCGGGCTCCTACAATGAGCAGTTCTTC
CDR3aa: CASSLAGSYNEQFF

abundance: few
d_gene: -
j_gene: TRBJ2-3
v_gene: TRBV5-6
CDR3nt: TGTGCCAGCAGCCCGGGCCCCGGCACAGATACGCAGTATTTT
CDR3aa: CASSPGPGTDTQYF

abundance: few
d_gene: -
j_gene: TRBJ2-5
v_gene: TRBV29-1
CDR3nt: TGCAGCGTTGAGGGGGGCCATTTGGACCAAGAGACCCAGTACTTC
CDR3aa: CSVEGGHLDQETQYF

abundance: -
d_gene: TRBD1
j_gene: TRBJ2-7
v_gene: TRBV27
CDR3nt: TGTGCCAGCAGTCCCGGGACAGGCTACGAGCAGTACTTC
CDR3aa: CASSPGTGYEQYF

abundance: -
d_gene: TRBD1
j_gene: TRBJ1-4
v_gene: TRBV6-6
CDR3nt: TGTGCCAGCAAGGACAGGGGGCAAGAAAAACTGTTTTTT
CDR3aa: CASKDRGQEKLFF

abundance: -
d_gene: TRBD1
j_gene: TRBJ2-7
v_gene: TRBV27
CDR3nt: TGTGCCAGCAGTTTCTTTGGGACAGGGGGCGCGGACGAGCAGTACTTC
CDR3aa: CASSFFGTGGADEQYF

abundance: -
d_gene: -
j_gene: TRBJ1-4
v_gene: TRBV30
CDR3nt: TGTGCCTGGGGATCGGACAGCACGGCTAATGAAAAACTGTTTTTT
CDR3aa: CAWGSDSTANEKLFF

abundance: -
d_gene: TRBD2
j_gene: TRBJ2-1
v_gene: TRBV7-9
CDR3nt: TGTGCCAGCAGCTTAGCCCGCGACGGGGGGTGGAATGAGCAGTTCTTC
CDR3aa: CASSLARDGGWNEQFF

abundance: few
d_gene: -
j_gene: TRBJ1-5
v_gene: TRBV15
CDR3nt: TGTGCCACCAGCAGAGGATCAAATACAGGAGAGGGAAATCAGCCCCAGCATTTT
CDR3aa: CATSRGSNTGEGNQPQHF

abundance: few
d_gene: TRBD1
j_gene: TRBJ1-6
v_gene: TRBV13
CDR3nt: TGTGCCAGCAGCCTCCGAGGACAGGGGAGTAATTCACCCCTCCACTTT
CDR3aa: CASSLRGQGSNSPLHF

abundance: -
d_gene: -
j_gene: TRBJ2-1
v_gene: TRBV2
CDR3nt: TGTGCCAGCAGTGATTGGCTGAGGGACCGCAATGAGCAGTTCTTC
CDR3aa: CASSDWLRDRNEQFF

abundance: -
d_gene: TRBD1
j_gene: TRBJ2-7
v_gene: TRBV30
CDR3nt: TGTGCCTGGGGACAGGGGTCGGGGGAGCAGTACTTC
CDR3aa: CAWGQGSGEQYF

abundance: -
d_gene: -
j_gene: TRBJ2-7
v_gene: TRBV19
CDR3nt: TGTGCCAGTAGTATCATTGGGGGCTACGAGCAGTACTTC
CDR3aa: CASSIIGGYEQYF

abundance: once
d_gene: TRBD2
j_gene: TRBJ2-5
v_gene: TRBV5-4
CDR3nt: TGTGCCAGCAGCTTTATAGCGGGTGCACAACAAGAGACCCAGTACTTC
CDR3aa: CASSFIAGAQQETQYF

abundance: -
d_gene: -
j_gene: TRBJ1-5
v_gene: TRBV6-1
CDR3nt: TGTGCCAGCAGTGACGAGGAGCAGGGGTTGGATCAGCCCCAGCATTTT
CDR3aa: CASSDEEQGLDQPQHF

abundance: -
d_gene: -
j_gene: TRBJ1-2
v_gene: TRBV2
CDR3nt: TGTGCCAGCGTAGGACAGCGAAATGCCATTTACACCTTC
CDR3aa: CASVGQRNAIYTF

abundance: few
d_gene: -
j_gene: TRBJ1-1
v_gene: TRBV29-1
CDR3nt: TGCAGCGTTGGGACATCGAACACTGAAGCTTTCTTT
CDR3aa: CSVGTSNTEAFF

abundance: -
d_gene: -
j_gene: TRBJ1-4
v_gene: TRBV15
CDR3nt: TGTGCCACCAGCGGTAGCAGCCTAAATGAAAAACTGTTTTTT
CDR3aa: CATSGSSLNEKLFF